A selection of T cell receptor beta chains follows, all from one sample in a study of T cell changes during pregnancy in multiple sclerosis. Here immunoSEQ multiplex PCR was the method, and the copy in TCRdb shows in-frame clones only, minus some. The table lists about 60,000 clones, about 90% of them singletons, with 0.76% in the top ten. This sample comprised CD4+ T cells from peripheral blood mononuclear cells, obtained in the first trimester of pregnancy. These receptors were obtained from a female donor with multiple sclerosis, enrolled in a pregnancy study. The CDR3 runs from the conserved cysteine through the conserved F or W. The order of the fields is D gene, clone size, V gene, J gene, CDR3 DNA, CDR3 protein. A D gene is named only where the DNA matches it firmly. Some rows mark clone size as missing; the rest say once, few, many or name a class of expanded clone.

NA	NA	TRBV7-2	TRBJ2-2	TGTGCCAGCAGCTTCGGGACATCGAACACCGGGGAGCTGTTTTTT	CASSFGTSNTGELFF
NA	NA	TRBV27	TRBJ1-2	TGTGCCAGCAGTTTATCGAAGGAGAGCTATGGCTACACCTTC	CASSLSKESYGYTF
TRBD1	NA	TRBV25-1	TRBJ1-1	TGTGCCAGCAGGGGACAGGTAAACACTGAAGCTTTCTTT	CASRGQVNTEAFF
NA	NA	TRBV4-1	TRBJ1-1	TGCGCCAGCAGCCAATCTCGAGCGTTGGTCACTGAAGCTTTCTTT	CASSQSRALVTEAFF
TRBD2	NA	TRBV10-3	TRBJ2-3	TGTGCCATCAGTGAGATTGGACTAGCGGCTAGCACAGATACGCAGTATTTT	CAISEIGLAASTDTQYF
NA	NA	TRBV9	TRBJ1-2	TGTGCCAGCAGCGTAGGCCCCAACATCCGACACCTTAACTATGGCTACACCTTC	CASSVGPNIRHLNYGYTF
NA	NA	TRBV18	TRBJ2-2	TGTGCCAGCTCACCGATGGCGGGGCCCGGGGAGCTGTTTTTT	CASSPMAGPGELFF
NA	few	TRBV30	TRBJ1-1	TGTGCCTGGAGTCCTACCTCGTACGGGGACACTGAAGCTTTCTTT	CAWSPTSYGDTEAFF
NA	NA	TRBV5-8	TRBJ2-7	TGTGCCAGCAGCTTGAAGCAGGGGACATCCTACGAGCAGTACTTC	CASSLKQGTSYEQYF
TRBD1	NA	TRBV15	TRBJ1-1	TGTGCCACCAGCGGGGGCGCAGGGGGCTTCGGTGAAGCTTTCTTT	CATSGGAGGFGEAFF
NA	NA	TRBV9	TRBJ2-5	TGTGCCAGCAGCGTGCTAGGGGTCGGCGAGACCCAGTACTTC	CASSVLGVGETQYF
NA	NA	TRBV6-6	TRBJ2-7	TGTGCCAGCAGTGGTCAGTCCTACGAGCAGTACTTC	CASSGQSYEQYF
NA	NA	TRBV2	TRBJ2-1	TGTGCCAGCGGCTCGGTAGCGGATGAGCAGTTCTTC	CASGSVADEQFF
NA	NA	TRBV4-2	TRBJ1-1	TGTGCCAGCAGCCAAGAAGTCCGGGGGAACACTGAAGCTTTCTTT	CASSQEVRGNTEAFF
TRBD1	NA	TRBV19	TRBJ1-1	TGTGCCAGTAAGACAGGGGGCGTGGGGATAACGACTGAAGCTTTCTTT	CASKTGGVGITTEAFF
TRBD2	once	TRBV12-5	TRBJ2-1	TGTGCTAGTGGTTTGGTCCCTAGCGGGGGGCCGGGGGAGCAGTTCTTC	CASGLVPSGGPGEQFF
TRBD1	NA	TRBV2	TRBJ2-3	TGTGCCAGCGGAAGGGACAGGAGCACAGATACGCAGTATTTT	CASGRDRSTDTQYF
TRBD1	NA	TRBV7-2	TRBJ2-7	TGTGCCAGCAGCTCTATCGGGACAGGCGGCTACGAGCAGTACTTC	CASSSIGTGGYEQYF
TRBD2	NA	TRBV7-3	TRBJ2-3	TGTGCCAGCAGCTCTAGCGGGACAACAGATACGCAGTATTTT	CASSSSGTTDTQYF
NA	NA	TRBV2	TRBJ2-1	TGTGCCAGCAGTGAGCGCTTCGAGCAGTTCTTC	CASSERFEQFF
NA	NA	TRBV19	TRBJ1-3	TGTGCCAGTAGTATATCCAGGGTAGGGGTTAGCTCTGGAAACACCATATATTTT	CASSISRVGVSSGNTIYF
TRBD2	NA	TRBV7-6	TRBJ2-7	TGTGCCAGCAGCTTGCGGGGGGGCTCCTACGAGCAGTACTTC	CASSLRGGSYEQYF
NA	NA	TRBV6-1	TRBJ2-7	TGTGCCAGCAGAACAACAGGGTCTGAGCAGTACTTC	CASRTTGSEQYF
TRBD1	few	TRBV19	TRBJ1-5	TGTGCCAGTAGCCAGACAGGGGTGGGCAATCAGCCCCAGCATTTT	CASSQTGVGNQPQHF
NA	NA	TRBV18	TRBJ2-5	TGTGCCAGCTCACCTACAGGGCCACCCAAAGAGACCCAGTACTTC	CASSPTGPPKETQYF
NA	NA	TRBV27	TRBJ1-4	TGTGCCAGCAGTTGGCGGGGGGAGTCTGAAAAACTGTTTTTT	CASSWRGESEKLFF
NA	NA	TRBV25-1	TRBJ2-7	TGTGCCAGCAGGGCTCACCAGGGCGAGCAGTACTTC	CASRAHQGEQYF
NA	NA	TRBV7-2	TRBJ1-1	TGTGCCAGCAGGGGGGGTTTCATGAACACTGAAGCTTTCTTT	CASRGGFMNTEAFF
NA	NA	TRBV6-5	TRBJ1-2	TGTGCCAGCAGACACGATGCTAACTATGGCTACACCTTC	CASRHDANYGYTF
NA	NA	TRBV27	TRBJ1-2	TGTGCCAGCAGCCTCTGGGGAGGGGATGGCTACACCTTC	CASSLWGGDGYTF
TRBD1	NA	TRBV19	TRBJ2-6	TGTGCCAGTAGTATGCGACAGGGGAGCTCTGGGGCCAACGTCCTGACTTTC	CASSMRQGSSGANVLTF
NA	once	TRBV30	TRBJ2-5	TGTGCCTGGAGTGTGCTCCGGACAGTAGCCACGGGACAAGAGACCCAGTACTTC	CAWSVLRTVATGQETQYF
TRBD1	NA	TRBV19	TRBJ1-1	TGTGCCAGTATGGCGGGACAGGGGCCGAGCACTGAAGCTTTCTTT	CASMAGQGPSTEAFF
TRBD2	NA	TRBV7-2	TRBJ2-3	TGTGCCAGCAGCTTAGTGGGGGGTAGCGGGGGACCCACAGATACGCAGTATTTT	CASSLVGGSGGPTDTQYF
NA	NA	TRBV20-1	TRBJ1-2	TGCAGTGGTACAGGCGACGGCTACACCTTC	CSGTGDGYTF
TRBD1	once	TRBV29-1	TRBJ1-2	TGCAGCGACGGACAGGGAGCTGGCTACACCTTC	CSDGQGAGYTF
NA	NA	TRBV7-9	TRBJ1-2	TGTGCCAGCAGCCCCTCGACCTACGGGGGGCGAGTGAGTGGCTACACCTTC	CASSPSTYGGRVSGYTF
NA	NA	TRBV6-1	TRBJ1-5	TGTGCCAGCAATCGACAGGTAGAGCAGCCCCAGCATTTT	CASNRQVEQPQHF
TRBD1	NA	TRBV13	TRBJ1-5	TGTGCCAGCAGCTTAGGGTGGACAGGGGTTGTGGGCGGCAATCAGCCCCAGCATTTT	CASSLGWTGVVGGNQPQHF
TRBD2	NA	TRBV6-6	TRBJ2-1	TGTGCCAGCAGTTCTTTAGCGGGGGGTACAAATGAGCAGTTCTTC	CASSSLAGGTNEQFF
TRBD2	NA	TRBV2	TRBJ2-7	TGTGCCAGCAGGATCACTAGCGGGGGTTCCTACGAGCAGTACTTC	CASRITSGGSYEQYF
TRBD2	NA	TRBV11-2	TRBJ2-7	TGTGCCAGCAGCGCCAGCGGGGCCTCCTACGAGCAGTACTTC	CASSASGASYEQYF
NA	NA	TRBV6-5	TRBJ1-1	TGTGCCAGCAGTTACAGGGGGACAACGACTGAAGCTTTCTTT	CASSYRGTTTEAFF
NA	NA	TRBV7-6	TRBJ2-7	TGTGCCAGCAGCTTAGGGAGGAATTACGAGCAGTACTTC	CASSLGRNYEQYF
TRBD1	NA	TRBV6-1	TRBJ1-1	TGTGCCAGCAGTAGGACAGGGTTGGCTGAAGCTTTCTTT	CASSRTGLAEAFF
TRBD2	once	TRBV5-6	TRBJ2-3	TGTGCCAGCATTCAGAGCGGGGACCTGGGAGATACGCAGTATTTT	CASIQSGDLGDTQYF
TRBD1	once	TRBV9	TRBJ2-2	TGTGCCAGCAGCGTAGAACAGGGGGCGCGTAGAACCGGGGAGCTGTTTTTT	CASSVEQGARRTGELFF
TRBD1	NA	TRBV7-3	TRBJ2-7	TGTGCCAGCAGCTCCCTACAGGGGAAGCAGTACTTC	CASSSLQGKQYF
TRBD2	NA	TRBV27	TRBJ2-7	TGTGCCAGCACTCTAGCGGGGCCCCAACCTGGCGAGCAGTACTTC	CASTLAGPQPGEQYF
TRBD1	NA	TRBV5-1	TRBJ2-7	TGCGCCAGCAGCCCCGGGACAGCCTACGAGCAGTACTTC	CASSPGTAYEQYF
NA	NA	TRBV7-2	TRBJ2-1	TGTGCCAGCAGCCCCGGTGTGCGATCCTACAATGAGCAGTTCTTC	CASSPGVRSYNEQFF
TRBD1	NA	TRBV5-6	TRBJ1-4	TGTGCCAGCAGCTTGGCCGGACAGGGGACTGAAAAACTGTTTTTT	CASSLAGQGTEKLFF
TRBD1	NA	TRBV2	TRBJ1-2	TGTGCCAGCCTCGCTGGGGACAGGGGTATAGGCTACACCTTC	CASLAGDRGIGYTF
NA	NA	TRBV7-3	TRBJ2-5	TGTGCCAGCTCCCTGGGGGGAACTCCAAACTTC	CASSLGGTPNF
NA	NA	TRBV7-2	TRBJ2-4	TGTGCCAGCAGCTTCTCACCAGGGGATGGGGAGTACTTC	CASSFSPGDGEYF
NA	NA	TRBV18	TRBJ1-5	TGTGCCAGCTCACTAGTCACAGGGTATGGTCAGCCCCAGCATTTT	CASSLVTGYGQPQHF
NA	NA	TRBV5-4	TRBJ2-3	TGTGCCAGCAGCTTGCGGCAGGTCGGTTCGTCTGATACGCAGTATTTT	CASSLRQVGSSDTQYF
NA	NA	TRBV29-1	TRBJ2-1	TGCAGCGTTCGCAGGGAAGATGAGCAGTTCTTC	CSVRREDEQFF
NA	NA	TRBV9	TRBJ1-2	TGTGCCAGCAGCGGGCAGATCTACTATGGCTACACCTTC	CASSGQIYYGYTF
TRBD1	few	TRBV19	TRBJ1-1	TGTGCCAGTAGTATGGGACAGTCGGTATCGGAAGCTTTCTTT	CASSMGQSVSEAFF